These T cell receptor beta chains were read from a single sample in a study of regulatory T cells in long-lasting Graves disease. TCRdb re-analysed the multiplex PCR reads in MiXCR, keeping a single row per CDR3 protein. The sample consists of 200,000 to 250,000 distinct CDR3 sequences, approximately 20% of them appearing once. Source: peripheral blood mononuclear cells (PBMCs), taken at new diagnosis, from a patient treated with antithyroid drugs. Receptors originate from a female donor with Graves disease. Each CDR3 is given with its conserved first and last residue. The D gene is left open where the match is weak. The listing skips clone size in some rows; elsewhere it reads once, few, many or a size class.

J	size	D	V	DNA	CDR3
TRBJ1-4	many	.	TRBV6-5	TGTGCCAGCAGTTCTTCAGGGACAACTAATGAAAAACTGTTTTTT	CASSSSGTTNEKLFF
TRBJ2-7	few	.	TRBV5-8	TGTGCCAGCAGCTTGGATGTAGGGGTGGGAGAGCAGTACTTC	CASSLDVGVGEQYF
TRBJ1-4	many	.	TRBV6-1	TGTGCCAGCAGAGAAGGTGAACTGTTTTTT	CASREGELFF
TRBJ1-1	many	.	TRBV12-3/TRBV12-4	TGTGCCAGCAGTCGCGACGCTGAAGCTTTCTTT	CASSRDAEAFF
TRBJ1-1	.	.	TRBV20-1	TGCAGCGCCTCCCTTTGGGGACAAATGAACACTGAAGCTTTCTTT	CSASLWGQMNTEAFF
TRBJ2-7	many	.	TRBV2	TGTGCCAGCAACGGGGAAGGATACGAGCAGTACTTC	CASNGEGYEQYF
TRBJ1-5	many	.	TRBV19	TGTGCCAGTAGTATGGGGGGAGGGACACTCAATCAGCCCCAGCATTTT	CASSMGGGTLNQPQHF
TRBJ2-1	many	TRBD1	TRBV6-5	TGTGCCAGCAGTTACCTGGGACAGGGGGCCAATGAGCAGTTCTTC	CASSYLGQGANEQFF
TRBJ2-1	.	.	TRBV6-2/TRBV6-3	TGTGCCAGCAGGGACGGGACACCGGTGGGGGTCTATGAGCAGTTCTTC	CASRDGTPVGVYEQFF
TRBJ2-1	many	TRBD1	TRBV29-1	TGCAGCGTTGAGGGGTGGGACAGGGGAAATGAGCAGTTCTTC	CSVEGWDRGNEQFF
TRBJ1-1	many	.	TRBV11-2	TGTGCCAGCAGCTTACAGGGGCCCACTGAAGCTTTCTTT	CASSLQGPTEAFF
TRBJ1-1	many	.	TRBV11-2	TGTGCCAGCAGCTTAGAGTCTAAGTCTGAAGCTTTCTTT	CASSLESKSEAFF
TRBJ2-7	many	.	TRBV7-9	TGTGCCAGCAGCCATGAAACAGGGACCGGCTACGAGCAGTACTTC	CASSHETGTGYEQYF
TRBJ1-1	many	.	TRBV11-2	TGTGCCAGCAGCTTCGTAGGGACTGAAGCTTTCTTT	CASSFVGTEAFF
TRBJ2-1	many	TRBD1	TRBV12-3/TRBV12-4	TGTGCCAGCAGTTACGACAGGGGCGCTTACAATGAGCAGTTCTTC	CASSYDRGAYNEQFF
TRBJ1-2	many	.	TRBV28	TGTGCCAGCAGGCAGGCCCCCTATGGCTACACCTTC	CASRQAPYGYTF
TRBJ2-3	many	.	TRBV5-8	TGTGCCAGCCTAGGACGGAGGGAAGATACGCAGTATTTT	CASLGRREDTQYF
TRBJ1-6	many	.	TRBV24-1	TGTGCCACCCTCAGGATTCTGTACTTAAATTCACCCCTCCACTTT	CATLRILYLNSPLHF
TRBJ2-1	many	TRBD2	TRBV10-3	TGTGCCATCAAGCCCGGGGAGGCGGGAGGTGGGGGCAGGGGCTACAATGAGCAGTTCTTC	CAIKPGEAGGGGRGYNEQFF
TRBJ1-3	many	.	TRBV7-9	TGTGCCATTAGTCCCCCAGGGTCCGGAAACACCATATATTTT	CAISPPGSGNTIYF
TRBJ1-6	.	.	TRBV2	TGTGCCAGCAGCCCATCGGGGGGGAGCTCCTATAATTCACCCCTCCACTTT	CASSPSGGSSYNSPLHF
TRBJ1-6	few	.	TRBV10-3	TGTGCCATCAGTGAGTCAACAGATAATTCACCCCTCCACTTT	CAISESTDNSPLHF
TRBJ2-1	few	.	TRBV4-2	TGTGCCAGCAGCCAAGAGGTGAGCGGTGAGCAGTTCTTC	CASSQEVSGEQFF
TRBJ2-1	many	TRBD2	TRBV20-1	TGCAGTGCTAGAGGGTTAGCGGGAGGAGGGAATGAGCAGTTCTTC	CSARGLAGGGNEQFF
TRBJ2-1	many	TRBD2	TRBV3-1	TGTGCCAGCTTGGGGCGGGGGGATGAGCAGTTCTTC	CASLGRGDEQFF
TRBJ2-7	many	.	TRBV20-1	TGCAGTGCTAGAGCTGGGAGGGAGCAGTACTTC	CSARAGREQYF
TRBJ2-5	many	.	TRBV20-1	TGCAGTGCTAGAGATTTCGAGGGGATGGAGACCCAGTACTTC	CSARDFEGMETQYF
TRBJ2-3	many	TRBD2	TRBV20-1	TGCAGTGCACGGACTAGCGGGGGGCCAGATACGCAGTATTTT	CSARTSGGPDTQYF
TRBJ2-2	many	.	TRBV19	TGTGCCAGTAGTATTGGGGGGGGGGCGGCGAACACCGGGGAGCTGTTTTTT	CASSIGGGAANTGELFF
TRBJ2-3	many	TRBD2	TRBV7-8	TGTGCCAGCAGCTCTAGCGGGAGTTGGGCAGATACGCAGTATTTT	CASSSSGSWADTQYF
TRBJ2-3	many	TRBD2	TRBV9	TGTGCCAGCAGCGTAAGCGGGAGGGGTGATACGCAGTATTTT	CASSVSGRGDTQYF
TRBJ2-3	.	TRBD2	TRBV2	TGTGCCAGCAGTTCTAGCGGGAGGGATGCAGATACGCAGTATTTT	CASSSSGRDADTQYF
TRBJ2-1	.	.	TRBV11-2	TGTGCCAGCAGCTTTACAGGGTACTACAATGAGCAGTTCTTC	CASSFTGYYNEQFF
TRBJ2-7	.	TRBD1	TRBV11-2	TGTGCCAGCAGCTTCAAGGGACAGGGCCTACAGGACGAGCAGTACTTC	CASSFKGQGLQDEQYF
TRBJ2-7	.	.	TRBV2	TGTGCCAGCAGTGACAGGAACCCCTACGAGCAGTACTTC	CASSDRNPYEQYF
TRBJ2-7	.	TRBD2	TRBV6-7	TGTGCCAGCAGTCTAAGCGGGAGGGCCTCCTACGAGCAGTACTTC	CASSLSGRASYEQYF
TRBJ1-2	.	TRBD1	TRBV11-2	TGTGCCAGCAGCCCCCGACAGGGCGACCCCCTCGGCTACACCTTC	CASSPRQGDPLGYTF
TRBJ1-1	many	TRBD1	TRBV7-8	TGTGCCAGCAGCCAGGACAGGGCGACGGGTGAAGCTTTCTTT	CASSQDRATGEAFF
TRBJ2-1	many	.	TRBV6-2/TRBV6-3	TGTGCCAGCACTAGAGGGGATGAGCAGTTCTTC	CASTRGDEQFF
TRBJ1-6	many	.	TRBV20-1	TGCAGTGCTGGTCTCGGGACCTATAATTCACCCCTCCACTTT	CSAGLGTYNSPLHF
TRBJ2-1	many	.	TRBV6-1	TGTGCCACCCGTGCGGTCGGCTTATCCTACAATGAGCAGTTCTTC	CATRAVGLSYNEQFF
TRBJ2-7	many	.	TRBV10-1	TGCGCCAGCAGTGAGTCGGACGGGAGCTACGAGCAGTACTTC	CASSESDGSYEQYF
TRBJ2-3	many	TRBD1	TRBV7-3	TGTGCCAGCAGCTTATTGGGGGGGACAGGGGGCACAGATACGCAGTATTTT	CASSLLGGTGGTDTQYF
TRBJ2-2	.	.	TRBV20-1	TGCAGTGCTCCCGGGATAACCGGGGAGCTGTTTTTT	CSAPGITGELFF
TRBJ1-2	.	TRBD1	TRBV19	TGTGCCAGTAGTCGGAGACAGGGGAACTATGGCTACACCTTC	CASSRRQGNYGYTF
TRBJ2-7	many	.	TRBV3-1	TGTGCCAGCAGCCTCGGTCGAGGCTACGAGCAGTACTTC	CASSLGRGYEQYF
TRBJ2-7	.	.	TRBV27	TGTGCCAGCAGTTTGAACACCTGGGCGGGCGAGCAGTACTTC	CASSLNTWAGEQYF
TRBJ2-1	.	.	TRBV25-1	TGTGCCAGCAGTGACTCGTCTGACCCCGACAATGAGCAGTTCTTC	CASSDSSDPDNEQFF
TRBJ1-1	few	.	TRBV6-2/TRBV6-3	TGTGCCAGCAGTTACCCCCAGGGAAGCGCTGAAGCTTTCTTT	CASSYPQGSAEAFF